This T cell receptor (beta chain) was obtained from a study of CD8 T cells in ankylosing spondylitis. Study-level results: Fewer than 10 highly homologous variants made up a TCR beta motif that seemed to typify ankylosing spondylitis blood. Peripheral blood samples showed relatively rare disease-linked clones, and these clones were CD8+.

There are many counts of this clonotype. Its antigen is unknown. From germline, CDR1 is KGHSH and CDR2 LQKENI. The CDR3 is made up of 13 amino acids. Trimming pared 2 bases from V and 3 bases from J, leaving 7 bases between. The authors made TCR beta libraries by quantitative 5'-RACE with molecular barcodes. TCRdb fed the 5' RACE reads into MiXCR, producing one record per CDR3 protein. The sample contains roughly 370,000 distinct CDR3 sequences, about 22% of which appear only once. This chain connects TRBV18 to TRBJ1-1; unclear D gene. The sample consisted of blood, either unsorted or a sorted T cell fraction (not recorded which). This TCR was recovered from a male donor with ankylosing spondylitis. The CDR3 DNA sequence: TGTGCCAGCTCACCAGTCGGGGACACTGAAGCTTTCTTT. It yields the protein CASSPVGDTEAFF. Based on the CDR3 plus reference TRBV18 and TRBJ1-1, the full variable domain is NAGVMQNPRHLVRRRGQEARLRCSPMKGHSHVYWYRQLPEEGLKFMVYLQKENIIDESGMPKERFSAEFPKEGPSILRIQQVVRGDSAAYFCASSPVGDTEAFFGQGTRLTVV.